These T cell receptor beta chains were read from a single sample in a study of blood T cell repertoires in COVID-19. Generated by immunoSEQ multiplex PCR, the TCRdb table keeps only in-frame clones and is missing some. The data contain a few hundred thousand clones, 87% of them seen just once; the ten biggest clones take up around 8.9%. The sample comprised PBMCs or T cells enriched from blood (not recorded which). These receptors were collected from a woman between 18 and 29 years old who had recovered from COVID-19. Each CDR3 is given without its conserved first and last residue. Fields, in order: V gene, J gene, CDR3 protein.

V gene: TRBV29-1; J gene: TRBJ2-3; CDR3 protein: SVEGVTSGPTSSTDTQY
V gene: TRBV25-1; J gene: TRBJ1-1; CDR3 protein: ASSEGGFSEAF
V gene: TRBV2; J gene: TRBJ1-4; CDR3 protein: ASSEHGGTNEKLF
V gene: TRBV5-4; J gene: TRBJ1-4; CDR3 protein: ASSLWQGATNEKLF
V gene: TRBV24-1; J gene: TRBJ2-1; CDR3 protein: ATSDPTGTGYEQF
V gene: TRBV27; J gene: TRBJ2-7; CDR3 protein: ASSPGWQGRAYEQY
V gene: TRBV27; J gene: TRBJ2-7; CDR3 protein: ATRLQGVSYEQY
V gene: TRBV28; J gene: TRBJ1-2; CDR3 protein: ASSPDRAEGYT
V gene: TRBV6-4; J gene: TRBJ1-6; CDR3 protein: ASSDLIRQGKRYNSPLH
V gene: TRBV7-2; J gene: TRBJ1-1; CDR3 protein: ASSLGVTYTEAF
V gene: TRBV4-2; J gene: TRBJ1-1; CDR3 protein: ASSQGDRSVNTEAF
V gene: TRBV5-6; J gene: TRBJ1-1; CDR3 protein: ASSFQTGLNTEAF
V gene: TRBV5-1; J gene: TRBJ2-2; CDR3 protein: ASSLGLAASTGELF
V gene: TRBV9; J gene: TRBJ2-5; CDR3 protein: ASSVASGEQETQY
V gene: TRBV4-3; J gene: TRBJ1-2; CDR3 protein: ASSQVRQQGFIYGYT
V gene: TRBV5-5; J gene: TRBJ1-1; CDR3 protein: ASSLAVGEAPEAF
V gene: TRBV5-5; J gene: TRBJ2-5; CDR3 protein: ASSLRSGGYQETQY
V gene: TRBV9; J gene: TRBJ2-7; CDR3 protein: ASSVGQASYEQY
V gene: TRBV5-1; J gene: TRBJ1-4; CDR3 protein: ASSFGRQGDEKLF
V gene: TRBV19; J gene: TRBJ1-5; CDR3 protein: ASRLWGQNNQPQH
V gene: TRBV6-5; J gene: TRBJ2-1; CDR3 protein: ASSFLSSYNEQF
V gene: TRBV30; J gene: TRBJ1-1; CDR3 protein: VNDRGRRDTEAF
V gene: TRBV18; J gene: TRBJ2-7; CDR3 protein: ASSPPGGPRGSYEQY
V gene: TRBV27; J gene: TRBJ1-2; CDR3 protein: ASRKGGNYGYT
V gene: TRBV19; J gene: TRBJ1-5; CDR3 protein: ASSIRDTGGPQH
V gene: TRBV19; J gene: TRBJ1-5; CDR3 protein: ASSIYRGMSSNQPQH
V gene: TRBV12-3/TRBV12-4; J gene: TRBJ1-5; CDR3 protein: ATGAFGQPQH
V gene: TRBV6-5; J gene: TRBJ2-3; CDR3 protein: ASRGAIGWY
V gene: TRBV4-3; J gene: TRBJ1-1; CDR3 protein: ASKGSPRVDTEAF
V gene: TRBV7-9; J gene: TRBJ2-5; CDR3 protein: ASSSLRGESQGTQY
V gene: TRBV19; J gene: TRBJ1-5; CDR3 protein: ASSRGENQPQH
V gene: TRBV2; J gene: TRBJ2-6; CDR3 protein: ASSLSNSGANVLT
V gene: TRBV28; J gene: TRBJ2-3; CDR3 protein: ASSLGGRTDTQY
V gene: TRBV2; J gene: TRBJ2-7; CDR3 protein: ASSPSYEQY
V gene: TRBV6-5; J gene: TRBJ2-7; CDR3 protein: ASRRDSSYEQY
V gene: TRBV5-4; J gene: TRBJ2-3; CDR3 protein: ASSSWAADTQY
V gene: TRBV4-1; J gene: TRBJ2-7; CDR3 protein: ASSQDPANSYEQY